The 10 T cell receptor beta chains in this list originate from one sample, sequenced in a study of cytomegalovirus exposure and HLA in healthy donors. With 60 Vbeta and 13 Jbeta primers, the PCR was carried out. TCRdb's table, derived via immunoSEQ multiplex PCR, lists solely in-frame clones and lacks some. The sample includes 190,000 or so clones, less than 85% of them seen just once. Sequencing was carried out using PBMCs. The source is a boy between 10 and 17 years old in good health and CMV-seronegative.

The V gene is TRBV21-1, the J gene TRBJ1-4. TRBV21-1 is flagged as a pseudogene. There are 16 residues in the CDR3. The DNA for the CDR3 is TGTGCCAGCAGCACCTACTTCCCCGCAACTAATGAAAAACTGTTTTTT. Translating gives CASSTYFPATNEKLFF.

This clone was seen a few times. The J gene is TRBJ2-7, the V gene TRBV30; no clear D. The V end lost 3 bases, the J end lost 0 bases, and 6 bases lay between the germline ends. Germline values: CDR1 GTSNPN, CDR2 SVGIG (reference sequence). This CDR3 is 12 amino acids long. The CDR3 coding sequence is TGTGCCTGGAGGTCCTTCTCCTACGAGCAGTACTTC. Its protein product is CAWRSFSYEQYF.

This clone was observed a single time. J is TRBJ2-5 and V is TRBV5-1; 7 bases fit TRBD1. The CDR3 sequence is 13 residues long. The junction had 3 bases not matched to a gene; V was cut back by 5 bases and J by 2 bases. Germline V gene data show CDR1 as SGHRS and CDR2 as YFSETQ. The CDR3 spells CASRGTVQETQYF. CDR3 DNA: TGCGCCAGCAGAGGGACAGTTCAAGAGACCCAGTACTTC.

The CDR3 coding sequence is TGCGCCAGCAGCACAACGACAGGGGCCAACACCGGGGAGCTGTTTTTT. This encodes CASSTTTGANTGELFF. This chain uses TRBV5-1 with TRBJ2-2; 8 bases map to TRBD1. The V and J ends lost 4 bases and 2 bases, in that order; junction bases with no gene match: 7. The V gene's germline CDR1 is SGHRS and CDR2 YFSETQ. The length of the CDR3 is 16 residues.

The gene calls are TRBV11-3 and TRBJ1-1; D may be TRBD1 (5 bases). The ends were cut back, 3 bases at V and 0 bases at J, with 11 bases in the middle. This CDR3 is built from 15 residues. Per germline, CDR1 SGHNT and CDR2 YENEEA. As DNA, the CDR3 is TGTGCCAGCAGCTTGGGGCAGGATATGAACACTGAAGCTTTCTTT. The encoded protein is CASSLGQDMNTEAFF. Full variable domain (rest looked up from reference TRBV11-3 and TRBJ1-1): EAGVVQSPRYKIIEKKQPVAFWCNPISGHNTLYWYLQNLGQGPELLIRYENEEAVDDSQLPKDRFSAERLKGVDSTLKIQPAELGDSAVYLCASSLGQDMNTEAFFGQGTRLTVV.

This clone was seen only a few times. V usage is TRBV25-1 and J usage is TRBJ2-1; possible D gene TRBD2, 6 bases. Germline V gene lookup returns CDR1 MGHDK and CDR2 SYGVNS. This CDR3 contains 13 residues. With 1 base removed from V and 7 bases from J, the gap between germline ends came to 8 bases. The CDR3 sequence: CASSESGENEQFF. The CDR3, as DNA: TGTGCCAGCAGTGAATCGGGGGAAAATGAGCAGTTCTTC.

CDR3 residues: CASTVANTGELFF. The CDR3 nucleotides read TGTGCCAGCACTGTTGCGAACACCGGGGAGCTGTTTTTT. The chain combines TRBV28 with TRBJ2-2; no reliable D call. Per germline, CDR1 MDHEN and CDR2 SYDVKM. V was shortened by 7 bases and J by 0 bases, with 6 bases between the two germline ends. This CDR3 is 13 amino acids long.

The chain has TRBV11-2 and TRBJ1-1; 11 nucleotides agree with TRBD1. Germline-derived CDR1 and CDR2 are SGHAT and FQNNGV. Germline trimming cut 4 bases from V and 1 base from J; bases unmatched to any gene: 5. The CDR3 covers 16 residues. Here the CDR3 DNA reads TGTGCCAGCAGCTCGGACAGGGGGCAGTGGAACACTGAAGCTTTCTTT. Its translation is CASSSDRGQWNTEAFF. The full variable domain, completed using reference TRBV11-2 and TRBJ1-1, is EAGVAQSPRYKIIEKRQSVAFWCNPISGHATLYWYQQILGQGPKLLIQFQNNGVVDDSQLPKDRFSAERLKGVDSTLKIQPAKLEDSAVYLCASSSDRGQWNTEAFFGQGTRLTVV.

The chain joins TRBV6-6 to TRBJ2-7; 9 bases are shared with TRBD1. The V gene's germline CDR1 is MNHNY and CDR2 SVGAGI (reference sequence). J gave up 6 bases and V 2 bases, and 8 bases lay outside the gene matches. CDR3 length equals 15 residues. The CDR3 region has the DNA TGTGCCAGCAGTTACGCCGGGACAGGGAACCGCGAGCAGTACTTC. Amino acid sequence: CASSYAGTGNREQYF.

V usage is TRBV27 and J usage is TRBJ2-3; no clear D. The CDR3 sequence is 14 residues long. CDR1 is MNHEY and CDR2 is SMNVEV in the germline V gene (reference sequence). Trimming removed 0 bases from V and 7 bases from J, with 11 bases in between. The CDR3 DNA follows: TGTGCCAGCAGTTTATCCCCGGTCAGGTATACGCAGTATTTT. Its translation: CASSLSPVRYTQYF.